This record looks at one T cell receptor (beta chain) sequence and its context. The trim removed 4 bases at V and 3 bases at J, leaving 9 bases unmatched. This CDR3 is 18 amino acids long. Germline-derived CDR1 and CDR2 are KGHSH and LQKENI. These data originate in a study of blood T cell repertoires in COVID-19. Study overall: COVID-19 samples, acute and convalescent, were from the United States, Italy and Spain. T cells, B-cell-depleted T cells, or PBMCs supplied cDNA or gDNA.

Libraries were prepared by immunoSEQ multiplex PCR; TCRdb keeps only in-frame clonotypes and omits some of them. Seen here are 140,000 to 150,000 clones, 80% observed once, and the top ten hold 10% to 15%. This TCR was recovered from a man aged 55-75 years with active or convalescent COVID-19. The chain couples TRBV18 to TRBJ2-3, with TRBD2 identical over 14 bases. Sequencing used peripheral blood. The CDR3 here is CASSLYRGTSGSTDTQYF. The CDR3 region has the DNA TGTGCCAGCTCACTCTACAGGGGGACTAGCGGGAGTACAGATACGCAGTATTTT.